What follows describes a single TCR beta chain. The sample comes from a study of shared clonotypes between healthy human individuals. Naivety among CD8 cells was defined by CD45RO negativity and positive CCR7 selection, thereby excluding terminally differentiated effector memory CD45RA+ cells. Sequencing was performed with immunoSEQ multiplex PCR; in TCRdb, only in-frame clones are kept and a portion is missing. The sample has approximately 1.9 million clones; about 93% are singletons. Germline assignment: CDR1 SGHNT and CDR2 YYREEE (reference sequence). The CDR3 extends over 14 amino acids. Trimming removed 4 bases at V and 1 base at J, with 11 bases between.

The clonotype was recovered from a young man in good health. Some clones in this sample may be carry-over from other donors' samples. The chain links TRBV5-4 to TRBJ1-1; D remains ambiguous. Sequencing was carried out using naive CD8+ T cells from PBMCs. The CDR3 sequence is CASSLPASNTEAFF. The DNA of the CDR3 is TGTGCCAGCAGCCTACCCGCATCGAACACTGAAGCTTTCTTT.